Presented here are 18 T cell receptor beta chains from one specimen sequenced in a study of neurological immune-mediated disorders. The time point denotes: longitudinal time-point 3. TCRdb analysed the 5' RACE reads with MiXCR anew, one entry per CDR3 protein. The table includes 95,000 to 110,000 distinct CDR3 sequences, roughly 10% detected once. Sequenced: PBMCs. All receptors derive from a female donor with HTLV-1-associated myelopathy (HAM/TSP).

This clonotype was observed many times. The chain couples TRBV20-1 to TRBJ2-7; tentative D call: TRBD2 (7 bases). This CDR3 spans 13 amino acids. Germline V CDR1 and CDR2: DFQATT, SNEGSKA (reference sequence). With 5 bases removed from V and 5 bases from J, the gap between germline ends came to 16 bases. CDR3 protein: CSAREGGGNEQYF. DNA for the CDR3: TGCAGTGCTCGTGAGGGGGGGGGAAACGAGCAGTACTTC.

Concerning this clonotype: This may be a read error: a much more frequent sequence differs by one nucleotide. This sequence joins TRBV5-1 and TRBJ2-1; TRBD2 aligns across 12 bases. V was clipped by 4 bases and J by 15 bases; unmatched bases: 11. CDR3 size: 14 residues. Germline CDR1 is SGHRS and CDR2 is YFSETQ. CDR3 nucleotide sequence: TGCGCCAGCAGCCCGGGGACTAGCGGGTATACTTTGTTCTTC. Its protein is CASSPGTSGYTLFF.

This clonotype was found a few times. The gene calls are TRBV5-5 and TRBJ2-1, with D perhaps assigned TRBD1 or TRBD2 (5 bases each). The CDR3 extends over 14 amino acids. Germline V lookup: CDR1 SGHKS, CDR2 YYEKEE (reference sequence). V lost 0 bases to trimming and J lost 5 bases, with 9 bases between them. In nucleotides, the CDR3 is TGTGCCAGCAGCTTGGGTAGGGGAGACAATGAGCAGTTCTTC. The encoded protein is CASSLGRGDNEQFF.

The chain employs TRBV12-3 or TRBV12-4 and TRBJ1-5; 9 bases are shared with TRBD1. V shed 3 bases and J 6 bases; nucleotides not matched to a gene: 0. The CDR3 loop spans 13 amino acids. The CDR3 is CASSLTGGQPQHF. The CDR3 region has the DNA TGTGCCAGCAGTTTGACAGGGGGTCAGCCCCAGCATTTT.

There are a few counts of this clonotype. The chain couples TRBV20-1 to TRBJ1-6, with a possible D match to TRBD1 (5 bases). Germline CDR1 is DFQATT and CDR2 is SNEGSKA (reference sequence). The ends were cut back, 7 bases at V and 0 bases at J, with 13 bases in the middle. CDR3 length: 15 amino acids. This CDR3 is CSGRDGSSYNSPLHF. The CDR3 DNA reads TGCAGTGGAAGGGACGGGAGCTCCTATAATTCACCCCTCCACTTT.

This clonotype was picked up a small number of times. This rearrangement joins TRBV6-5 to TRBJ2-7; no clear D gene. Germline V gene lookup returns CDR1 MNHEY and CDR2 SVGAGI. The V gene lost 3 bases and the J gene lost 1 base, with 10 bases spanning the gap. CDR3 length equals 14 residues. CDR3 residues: CASSYDFSSYEQYF. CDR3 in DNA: TGTGCCAGCAGTTATGACTTTTCTTCCTACGAGCAGTACTTC.

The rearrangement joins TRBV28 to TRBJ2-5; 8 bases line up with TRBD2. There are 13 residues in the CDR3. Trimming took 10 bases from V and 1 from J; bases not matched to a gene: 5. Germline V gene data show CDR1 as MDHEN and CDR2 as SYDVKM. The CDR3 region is CATARGGQETQYF. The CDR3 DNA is TGTGCCACGGCCCGGGGGGGCCAAGAGACCCAGTACTTC.

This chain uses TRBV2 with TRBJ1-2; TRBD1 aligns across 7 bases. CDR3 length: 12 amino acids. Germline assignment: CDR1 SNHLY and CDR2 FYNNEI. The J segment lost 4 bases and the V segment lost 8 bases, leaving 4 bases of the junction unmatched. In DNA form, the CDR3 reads TGTGCCAGCTTGACAGGGAGCTATGGCTACACCTTC. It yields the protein CASLTGSYGYTF.

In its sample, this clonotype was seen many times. CDR3 in DNA: TGTGCCAGCAGACGACAGAGCTCCTACAATGAGCAGTTCTTC. It codes for CASRRQSSYNEQFF. The J gene is TRBJ2-1, the V gene TRBV27; the D gene is possibly TRBD1 (5 bases). V dropped 6 bases and J dropped 0 bases, with 9 bases sitting between them. The germline V gene encodes CDR1 MNHEY and CDR2 SMNVEV (reference sequence). CDR3 size: 14 residues.

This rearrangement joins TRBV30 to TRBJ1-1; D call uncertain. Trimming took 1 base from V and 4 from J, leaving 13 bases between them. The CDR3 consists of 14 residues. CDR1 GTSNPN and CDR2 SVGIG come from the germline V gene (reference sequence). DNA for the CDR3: TGTGCCTGGAGTGATGGTCAGTCCTTCACTGAAGCTTTCTTT. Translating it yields CAWSDGQSFTEAFF.

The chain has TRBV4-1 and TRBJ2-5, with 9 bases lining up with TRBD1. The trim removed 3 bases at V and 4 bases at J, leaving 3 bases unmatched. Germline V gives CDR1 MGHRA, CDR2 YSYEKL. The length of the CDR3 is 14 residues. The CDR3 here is CASSHGQGTETQYF. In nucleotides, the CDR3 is TGCGCCAGCAGCCACGGACAGGGGACAGAGACCCAGTACTTC.

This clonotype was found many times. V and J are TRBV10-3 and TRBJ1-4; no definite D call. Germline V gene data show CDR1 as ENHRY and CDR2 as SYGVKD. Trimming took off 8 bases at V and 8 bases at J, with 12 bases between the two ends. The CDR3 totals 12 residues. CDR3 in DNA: TGTGCCATCGGGAACGTCAGGGAAAAACTGTTTTTT. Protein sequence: CAIGNVREKLFF.

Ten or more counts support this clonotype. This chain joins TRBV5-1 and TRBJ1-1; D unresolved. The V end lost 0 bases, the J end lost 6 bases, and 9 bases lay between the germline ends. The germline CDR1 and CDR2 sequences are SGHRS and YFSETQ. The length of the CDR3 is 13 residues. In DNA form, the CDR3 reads TGCGCCAGCAGCTTGGCCGGTAGGGCTGAAGCTTTCTTT. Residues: CASSLAGRAEAFF.

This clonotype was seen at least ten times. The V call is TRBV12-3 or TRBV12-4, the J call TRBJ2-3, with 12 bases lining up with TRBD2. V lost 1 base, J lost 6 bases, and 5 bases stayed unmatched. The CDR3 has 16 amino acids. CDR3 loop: CASSLVLAGGPDTQYF. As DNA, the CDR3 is TGTGCCAGCAGTTTAGTGCTAGCGGGGGGGCCGGATACGCAGTATTTT.

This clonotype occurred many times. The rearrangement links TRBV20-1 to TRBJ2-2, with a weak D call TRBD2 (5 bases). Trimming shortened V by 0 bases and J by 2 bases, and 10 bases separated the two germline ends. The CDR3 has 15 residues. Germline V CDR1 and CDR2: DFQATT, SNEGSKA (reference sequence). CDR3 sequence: CSARDLLDNTGELFF. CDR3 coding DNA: TGCAGTGCTAGAGATCTACTAGACAACACCGGGGAGCTGTTTTTT.

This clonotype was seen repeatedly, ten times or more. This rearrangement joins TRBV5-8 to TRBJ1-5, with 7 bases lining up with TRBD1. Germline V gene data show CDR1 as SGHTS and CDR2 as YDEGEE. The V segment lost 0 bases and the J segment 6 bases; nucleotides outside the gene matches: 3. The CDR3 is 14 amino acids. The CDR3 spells CASSLEGGSQPQHF. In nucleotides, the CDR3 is TGTGCCAGCAGCTTGGAAGGGGGCAGTCAGCCCCAGCATTTT. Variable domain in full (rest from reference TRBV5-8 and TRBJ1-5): EAGVTQSPTHLIKTRGQQATLRCSPISGHTSVYWYQQALGLGLQFLLWYDEGEERNRGNFPPRFSGRQFPNYSSELNVNALELEDSALYLCASSLEGGSQPQHFGDGTRLSIL.

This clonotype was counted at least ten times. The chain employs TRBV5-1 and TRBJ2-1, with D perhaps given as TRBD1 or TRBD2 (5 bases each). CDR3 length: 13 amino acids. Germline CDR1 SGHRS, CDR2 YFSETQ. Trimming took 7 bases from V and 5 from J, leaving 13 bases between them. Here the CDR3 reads CASSRDGNNEQFF. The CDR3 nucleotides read TGCGCCAGCTCCCGGGACGGGAACAATGAGCAGTTCTTC. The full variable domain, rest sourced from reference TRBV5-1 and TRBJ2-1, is KAGVTQTPRYLIKTRGQQVTLSCSPISGHRSVSWYQQTPGQGLQFLFEYFSETQRNKGNFPGRFSGRQFSNSRSEMNVSTLELGDSALYLCASSRDGNNEQFFGPGTRLTVL.

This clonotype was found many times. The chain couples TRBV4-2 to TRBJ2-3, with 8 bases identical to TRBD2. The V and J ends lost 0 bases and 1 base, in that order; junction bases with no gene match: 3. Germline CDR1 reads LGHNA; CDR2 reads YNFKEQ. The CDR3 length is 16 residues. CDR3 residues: CASSQDPAGGTDTQYF. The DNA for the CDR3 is TGTGCCAGCAGCCAAGATCCAGCGGGGGGCACAGATACGCAGTATTTT.